The 5 T cell receptor beta chains listed next were all sequenced from one sample in a study of T-cell reconstitution after alpha-beta-depleted transplantation in children. Construction of the TCRbeta library involved unique molecular identifiers. TCRdb used MiXCR to reprocess the PCR reads, holding one entry per CDR3 protein. The table has 300,000 to 400,000 distinct CDR3 sequences, less than 15% seen once; the top ten hold around 4%. The sample consisted of PBMCs, taken from the stem cell graft. These receptor sequences come from a human donor who donated a stem cell graft to a child with Fanconi anemia.

This clonotype was detected a few times. This chain connects TRBV5-1 to TRBJ1-1; D gene uncertain. Germline-derived CDR1 and CDR2 are SGHRS and YFSETQ. With 2 bases removed from V and 4 bases from J, the gap between germline ends came to 9 bases. This CDR3 has 13 residues. DNA of the CDR3: TGCGCCAGCAGCTTAGGGTCTCCCACTGAAGCTTTCTTT. Protein sequence: CASSLGSPTEAFF.

There are a few counts of this clonotype. The chain is built from TRBV20-1 and TRBJ1-1; D call uncertain. V shed 3 bases and J shed 5 bases, with 13 bases lying between them. Germline V gives CDR1 DFQATT, CDR2 SNEGSKA (reference sequence). This CDR3 contains 13 residues. This CDR3 is CSASRSKRTEAFF. CDR3 nucleotide sequence: TGCAGTGCTAGCCGATCTAAGAGGACTGAAGCTTTCTTT.

This chain links TRBV15 with TRBJ2-2; D unclear. CDR1 is LNHNV and CDR2 is YYDKDF in the germline V gene (reference sequence). With 8 bases removed from V and 5 bases from J, the gap between germline ends came to 12 bases. The CDR3 totals 13 residues. CDR3 protein: CATGPSKTGELFF. The CDR3 coding sequence is TGTGCCACCGGCCCCTCAAAAACCGGGGAGCTGTTTTTT.

The V and J genes are TRBV30 and TRBJ2-7; D gene ambiguous. This CDR3 spans 14 amino acids. Germline CDR1 reads GTSNPN; CDR2 reads SVGIG (reference sequence). Trimming removed 0 bases from V and 2 bases from J, with 11 bases in between. The CDR3 DNA is TGTGCCTGGAGTGTAGGCGGTCCAGCCTACGAGCAGTACTTC. Translated: CAWSVGGPAYEQYF.

The V and J genes are TRBV6-1 and TRBJ1-1; the match to TRBD1 covers 7 bases. The V and J ends lost 5 bases and 7 bases, in that order; junction bases with no gene match: 4. The CDR3 is made up of 12 amino acids. Germline-derived CDR1 and CDR2 are MNHNS and SASEGT. The DNA of the CDR3 is TGTGCCAGCAGTTCCAGGACAGGTGAAGCTTTCTTT. The encoded protein is CASSSRTGEAFF.